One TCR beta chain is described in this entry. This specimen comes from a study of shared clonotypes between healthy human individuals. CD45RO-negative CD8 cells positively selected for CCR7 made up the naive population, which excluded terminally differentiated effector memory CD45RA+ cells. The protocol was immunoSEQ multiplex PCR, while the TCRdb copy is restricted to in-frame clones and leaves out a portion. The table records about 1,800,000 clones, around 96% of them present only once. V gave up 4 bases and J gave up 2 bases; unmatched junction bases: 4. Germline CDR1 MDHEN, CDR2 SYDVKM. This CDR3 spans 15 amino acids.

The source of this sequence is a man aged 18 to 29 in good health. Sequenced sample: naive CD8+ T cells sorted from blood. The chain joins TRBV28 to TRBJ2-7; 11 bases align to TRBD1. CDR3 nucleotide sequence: TGTGCCAGCAGTTGGCCGGGACAGGGGGCCTACGAGCAGTACTTC. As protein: CASSWPGQGAYEQYF. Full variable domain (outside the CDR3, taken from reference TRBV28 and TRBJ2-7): DVKVTQSSRYLVKRTGEKVFLECVQDMDHENMFWYRQDPGLGLRLIYFSYDVKMKEKGDIPEGYSVSREKKERFSLILESASTNQTSMYLCASSWPGQGAYEQYFGPGTRLTVT.